The 28 T cell receptor beta chains presented below share a single source sample, sequenced in a study of CD8 T cells in Susac syndrome. An input of roughly 0.5 to 1 ug of RNA was subjected to reverse transcription using random hexamers. TCRdb re-analysed the immunoSEQ multiplex PCR reads in MiXCR, keeping a single row per CDR3 protein. The table shows some 190,000 distinct CDR3 sequences, with 85% to 95% occurring only once. Material: CD4+ T cells from PBMCs. The receptors originated from a human donor in good health.

This clonotype was seen a handful of times. The chain links TRBV24-1 to TRBJ2-2, with 7 bases matching TRBD2. The CDR3 runs 16 residues. Germline CDR1 and CDR2: KGHDR and SFDVKD. With V trimmed by 1 base and J by 4 bases, 5 bases remained unmatched. The CDR3 region is CATSDFSGGGTGELFF. CDR3 nucleotides: TGTGCCACCAGTGATTTTTCGGGAGGAGGCACCGGGGAGCTGTTTTTT.

The table lists this clonotype with a count of one. The V call is TRBV9, the J call TRBJ2-1, with D possibly called TRBD1 or TRBD2 (5 bases each). The CDR3 is 13 amino acids. V was clipped by 4 bases and J by 15 bases, with 20 bases between them. From germline, CDR1 is SGDLS and CDR2 YYNGEE. The CDR3 protein is CASSRPGTPKRFF. In DNA form, the CDR3 reads TGTGCCAGCAGCCGACCCGGGACCCCAAAACGGTTCTTC.

The chain joins TRBV3-1 to TRBJ2-2; 7 bases agree with TRBD2. Losses at the gene ends were 5 bases for V and 4 bases for J; bases not matched to a gene: 4. Germline V gives CDR1 LGHDT, CDR2 YNNKEL (reference sequence). The CDR3 is made up of 14 amino acids. The CDR3 loop is CASSRGGFTGELFF. CDR3 in DNA: TGTGCCAGCAGCAGGGGAGGGTTCACCGGGGAGCTGTTTTTT.

This chain connects TRBV28 to TRBJ2-7; 7 positions agree with TRBD1. V shed 3 bases, J shed 4 bases, and the junction held 6 bases outside the gene matches. CDR1 is MDHEN and CDR2 is SYDVKM in the germline V gene. CDR3 length equals 14 residues. Here the CDR3 DNA reads TGTGCCAGCAGTTTCGTTGACAGGGAATACGAGCAGTACGTC. Encoded protein: CASSFVDREYEQYV.

J is TRBJ1-3 and V is TRBV7-2; no definite D call. CDR3 length equals 14 residues. CDR1 and CDR2 from the germline V gene are SGHTA and FQGNSA. V was trimmed by 5 bases and J by 8 bases, leaving 16 bases between them. Here the CDR3 DNA reads TGTGCCAGCAGCCCTTGGGCAACGGTGGACACCATATATTTT. Residues: CASSPWATVDTIYF.

The genes are TRBV5-4 and TRBJ2-1; the D gene is possibly TRBD1 (6 bases). The CDR3 spans 15 residues. Germline V gene data show CDR1 as SGHNT and CDR2 as YYREEE (reference sequence). The V end lost 4 bases, the J end lost 7 bases, and 18 bases lay between the germline ends. The CDR3 region is CASSGGRYNPNEQFF. CDR3 in DNA: TGTGCCAGCAGCGGGGGCAGGTATAATCCTAATGAGCAGTTCTTC.

The rearrangement links TRBV25-1 to TRBJ2-5; D is ambiguous. In germline, CDR1 is MGHDK, CDR2 SYGVNS. There are 13 residues in the CDR3. Trimming shortened V by 3 bases and J by 3 bases, and 8 bases separated the two germline ends. CDR3 in amino acids: CASSDYGEETQYF. The CDR3 nucleotides are TGTGCCAGCAGTGACTATGGGGAAGAGACCCAGTACTTC.

The V call is TRBV3-1, the J call TRBJ2-5; the D is unclear. Germline V CDR1 and CDR2: LGHDT, YNNKEL (reference sequence). Trimming cost V 2 bases and J 5 bases, with 9 bases left between them. This CDR3 is 13 amino acids long. CDR3 DNA sequence: TGTGCCAGCAGCCAACCCACCCTGGAGACCCAGTACTTC. It translates to CASSQPTLETQYF.

V gene TRBV15 combines with J gene TRBJ1-2; tentative D call: TRBD1 (6 bases). In germline, CDR1 is LNHNV, CDR2 YYDKDF (reference sequence). Trimming pared 3 bases from V and 4 bases from J, leaving 9 bases between. This CDR3 contains 13 residues. Written as DNA, the CDR3 is TGTGCCACCAGCAGGGACAGTTTCTATGGCTACACCTTC. Translated: CATSRDSFYGYTF.

This clonotype appeared a single time. The chain links TRBV6-6 to TRBJ2-5, with 9 bases aligning to TRBD2. CDR3 length equals 14 residues. Germline CDR1 is MNHNY and CDR2 is SVGAGI (reference sequence). V dropped 1 base and J dropped 4; count of bases not matched to a gene: 1. The CDR3 loop is CASSYWREGETQYF. The CDR3 coding sequence is TGTGCCAGCAGTTACTGGCGGGAGGGAGAGACCCAGTACTTC.

The chain couples TRBV19 to TRBJ2-2; 7 nucleotides align to TRBD1. The CDR3 contains 14 residues. The junction had 6 bases not matched to a gene; V was cut back by 9 bases and J by 2 bases. From germline, CDR1 is LNHDA and CDR2 SQIVND (reference sequence). CDR3 amino acids: CASIQGVNTGELFF. The CDR3 DNA reads as TGTGCCAGCATCCAGGGGGTAAACACCGGGGAGCTGTTTTTT.

The chain uses TRBV29-1 and TRBJ2-3; no definite D call. The germline V gene encodes CDR1 SQVTM and CDR2 ANQGSEA. The CDR3 sequence is 11 residues long. V dropped 6 bases and J dropped 4 bases, with 8 bases sitting between them. CDR3 nucleotides: TGCAGCGTCCACCGGGCAGATACGCAGTATTTT. Amino acids: CSVHRADTQYF.

The chain recombines TRBV24-1 with TRBJ2-1, with a weak D call TRBD1 (6 bases). The germline V gene encodes CDR1 KGHDR and CDR2 SFDVKD. V was pared by 7 bases and J by 7 bases, with 13 bases between. This CDR3 is built from 13 residues. CDR3 sequence (DNA): TGTGCCACCAGCAGGGGAGTTGGAAATGAGCAGTTCTTC. Its protein product is CATSRGVGNEQFF.

This clonotype is a singleton in its sample. The V gene is TRBV7-8, the J gene TRBJ1-5; the D is unclear. Germline-derived CDR1 and CDR2 are SGHVS and FQNEAQ. This CDR3 is 15 amino acids long. Trimming left V 7 bases short and J 0 bases short, with 13 bases between. The CDR3 spells CASTEGYYSNQPQHF. The DNA of the CDR3 is TGTGCCAGCACAGAAGGTTATTATAGCAATCAGCCCCAGCATTTT.

This rearrangement joins TRBV29-1 to TRBJ1-2, with a possible D match to TRBD1 (5 bases). Germline V CDR1 and CDR2: SQVTM, ANQGSEA. The CDR3 has 13 residues. The V and J ends lost 2 bases and 4 bases respectively, with 11 bases between them. The CDR3 reads CSVEMGDGYGYTF. CDR3 nucleotide sequence: TGCAGCGTTGAAATGGGGGATGGCTATGGCTACACCTTC.

This rearrangement joins TRBV12-3 or TRBV12-4 to TRBJ2-3, with 9 bases fitting TRBD2. This CDR3 comprises 13 residues. The CDR3 nucleotides are TGTGCTATAGCGGGAGTGAGCACAGATACGCAGTATTTT. This translates into CAIAGVSTDTQYF.

The chain couples TRBV5-1 to TRBJ2-3; a weak D match, TRBD2 (5 bases). The CDR3 length is 14 residues. V was pared by 1 base and J by 5 bases, with 11 bases between. Per the germline V gene, CDR1 is SGHRS and CDR2 is YFSETQ. The chain's CDR3 is CASSLIPGVDTQYF. DNA for the CDR3: TGCGCCAGCAGCTTGATTCCCGGGGTAGATACGCAGTATTTT.

This rearrangement joins TRBV4-1 to TRBJ2-5; tentative D call: TRBD2 (6 bases). Per the germline V gene, CDR1 is MGHRA and CDR2 is YSYEKL. Trimming removed 0 bases at V and 1 base at J, with 12 bases between. This CDR3 comprises 16 residues. The DNA for the CDR3 is TGCGCCAGCAGCCAAGATTCGACTAGATCCCAAGAGACCCAGTACTTC. This gives the protein CASSQDSTRSQETQYF.

The V and J genes are TRBV3-1 and TRBJ2-2, with D unclear. V dropped 1 base and J dropped 5 bases, with 8 bases sitting between them. The CDR3 has 14 residues. Germline V gene sequence: CDR1 LGHDT, CDR2 YNNKEL (reference sequence). In DNA form, the CDR3 reads TGTGCCAGCAGCCAAGTAATCCAGACCGGGGAGCTGTTTTTT. It codes for CASSQVIQTGELFF.

The chain carries TRBV5-4 and TRBJ2-5; D is uncertain. The CDR3 consists of 14 residues. In germline, CDR1 is SGHNT, CDR2 YYREEE (reference sequence). V was trimmed by 4 bases and J by 5 bases, leaving 15 bases between them. This CDR3 reads CASSPNHQRETQYF. The CDR3 DNA reads as TGTGCCAGCAGCCCTAACCATCAACGGGAGACCCAGTACTTC.

This chain joins TRBV3-1 and TRBJ2-7; 7 bases match TRBD2. Germline loops: CDR1 LGHDT, CDR2 YNNKEL (reference sequence). V lost 4 bases and J lost 4; bases outside the gene matches: 4. The CDR3 is 13 amino acids. CDR3: CASSRASGYEQYV. In DNA, the CDR3 is TGTGCCAGCAGCCGGGCTAGCGGATACGAGCAGTACGTC.

V gene TRBV3-1 combines with J gene TRBJ2-2; 10 positions match TRBD2. After removal of 3 bases from V and 4 bases from J, the junction contained 5 bases not matched to a gene. The CDR3 is made up of 16 amino acids. CDR1 and CDR2 from the germline V gene are LGHDT and YNNKEL (reference sequence). The CDR3 DNA reads TGTGCCAGCAGCCAGGCTAGCGGGAGCGGCACCGGGGAGCTGTTTTTT. It is translated as CASSQASGSGTGELFF.

The chain joins TRBV20-1 to TRBJ2-1; D unclear. This CDR3 is 15 amino acids long. V was clipped by 0 bases and J by 3 bases, with 12 bases between them. The V gene's germline CDR1 is DFQATT and CDR2 SNEGSKA (reference sequence). The CDR3 DNA reads TGCAGTGCTAGAGATCCAGGCTTGAGCTACAATGAGCAGTTCTTC. Residues: CSARDPGLSYNEQFF.

The chain combines TRBV2 with TRBJ2-7; weak D call: TRBD2 (5 bases). CDR1 and CDR2 (germline): SNHLY, FYNNEI. The CDR3 extends over 13 amino acids. The germline V and J ends were trimmed by 5 bases and 4 bases, with 12 bases remaining between them. The CDR3 reads CASSPTRGYEQYV. For the CDR3, the DNA is TGTGCCAGCAGTCCGACGAGAGGGTACGAGCAGTACGTC.

The V call is TRBV20-1, the J call TRBJ1-6; D is perhaps TRBD1 (6 bases). With 6 bases removed from V and 10 bases from J, the gap between germline ends came to 22 bases. CDR1 and CDR2 (germline): DFQATT, SNEGSKA (reference sequence). The CDR3 is 15 residues long. The CDR3 DNA reads TGCAGTGCCCTCGGACAGACGGGTCAAGGATCACCCCTCCACTTT. It encodes CSALGQTGQGSPLHF.

The chain recombines TRBV30 with TRBJ2-5; 7 bases map to TRBD1. CDR1 is GTSNPN and CDR2 is SVGIG in the germline V gene (reference sequence). The V gene end was trimmed by 1 base and the J gene end by 4 bases; junction bases not matched to a gene: 3. The CDR3 covers 13 residues. CDR3 region: CAWSGNRGETQYF. The DNA of the CDR3 is TGTGCCTGGAGTGGGAACAGGGGAGAGACCCAGTACTTC.

This chain links TRBV19 with TRBJ1-6; D might be TRBD1 (6 bases). The CDR3 is 15 amino acids. Germline-derived CDR1 and CDR2 are LNHDA and SQIVND (reference sequence). The V gene lost 5 bases and the J gene lost 7 bases, with 15 bases spanning the gap. As DNA, the CDR3 is TGTGCCAGTAGTGTGCAACAGGGTGGGAATTCACCCCTCCACTTT. Encoded protein: CASSVQQGGNSPLHF.

The V gene is TRBV3-1, the J gene TRBJ2-5, with D possibly TRBD1 on 7 matching bases. The CDR3 contains 15 residues. The ends were cut back, 4 bases at V and 4 bases at J, with 16 bases in the middle. CDR1 LGHDT and CDR2 YNNKEL come from the germline V gene (reference sequence). The CDR3 region has the DNA TGTGCCAGCAGCCGCCTGACAGGGCGGGGAGAGACCCAGTACTTC. It yields the protein CASSRLTGRGETQYF.